This TCR beta chain originates from a study of cytomegalovirus exposure and HLA in healthy donors. 13 Jbeta primers and 60 Vbeta primers were used for the PCR. Clones were read by immunoSEQ multiplex PCR, and TCRdb kept only the in-frame ones, dropping some. The table lists about 170,000 clones, over 65% of them singletons. General study points: Researchers reported from a later analysis that most CMV-associated TCR beta chains appeared HLA-restricted. An observed cluster of highly shared sequence variants was recorded as a likely sequencing artifact.

As regards this clone: Its antigen remains unidentified.

The CDR3 sequence is 15 residues long. V lost 2 bases to trimming and J lost 0 bases; unmatched junction nucleotides: 2. Germline values: CDR1 SGHDT, CDR2 YYEEEE. The chain employs TRBV5-6 and TRBJ1-5, with 7 bases aligning to TRBD1. Source material: PBMCs. The clonotype originates from a man between 40 and 49 years old in good health and CMV-seropositive. The DNA of the CDR3 is TGTGCCAGCAGCTTTGGACAGGTTAGCAATCAGCCCCAGCATTTT. This encodes CASSFGQVSNQPQHF.